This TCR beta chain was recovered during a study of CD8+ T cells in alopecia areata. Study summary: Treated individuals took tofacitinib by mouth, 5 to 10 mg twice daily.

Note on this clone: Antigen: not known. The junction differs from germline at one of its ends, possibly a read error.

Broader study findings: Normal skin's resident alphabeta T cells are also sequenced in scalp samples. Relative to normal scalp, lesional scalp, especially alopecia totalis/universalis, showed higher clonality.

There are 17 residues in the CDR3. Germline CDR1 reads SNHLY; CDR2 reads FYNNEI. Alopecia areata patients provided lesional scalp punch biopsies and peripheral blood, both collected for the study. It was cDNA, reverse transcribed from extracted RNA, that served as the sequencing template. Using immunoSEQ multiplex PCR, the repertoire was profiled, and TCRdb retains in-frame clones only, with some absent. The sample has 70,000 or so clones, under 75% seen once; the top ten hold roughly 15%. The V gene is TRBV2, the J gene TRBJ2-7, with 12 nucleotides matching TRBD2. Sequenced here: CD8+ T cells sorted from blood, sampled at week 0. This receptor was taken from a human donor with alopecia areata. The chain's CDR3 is CASSEALHQRLAGEGLF. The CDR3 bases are TGTGCCAGCAGTGAAGCGCTTCATCAGAGACTAGCGGGAGAGGGTCTTTTC.